A selection of T cell receptor beta chains follows, all from one sample in a study of cytomegalovirus exposure and HLA in healthy donors. Assay: immunoSEQ multiplex PCR; the TCRdb copy retains only in-frame clones and omits some. The top ten clones hold 1% to 1.5% of a sample with nearly 200,000 clones, about 89% of them seen once. Sequencing used PBMCs. Receptor source: a man in his thirties or forties in good health and CMV-seronegative. The CDR3 runs from the conserved cysteine through the conserved F or W. A D gene is named only where the DNA matches it firmly. Only some rows state a clone size, as once, few, many or a class for expanded clones.

D	J	size	V	DNA	CDR3
TRBD2	TRBJ2-3	.	TRBV7-9	TGTGCCAGCAGCCCAAACCTAGCGGGGGCGACAGATACGCAGTATTTT	CASSPNLAGATDTQYF
TRBD1	TRBJ1-2	.	TRBV2	TGTGCCAGCAGTATAACAGGGGCTGGTGAGGAGGGCTACACCTTC	CASSITGAGEEGYTF
.	TRBJ2-5	few	TRBV7-2	TGTGCCAGCAGCTTGGTCCCTTTAGGGGGGACCCAGTACTTC	CASSLVPLGGTQYF
.	TRBJ1-4	.	TRBV7-2	TGTGCCAGCAGCCCATCCTCGGACTTAGAACTGTTTTTT	CASSPSSDLELFF
.	TRBJ2-5	.	TRBV28	TGTGCCAGCAGTTTCGGCCAAGAGACCCAGTACTTC	CASSFGQETQYF
.	TRBJ2-5	.	TRBV19	TGTGCCAGTAGTATAAACAGGGTCGCGGAGACCCAGTACTTC	CASSINRVAETQYF
TRBD2	TRBJ2-3	.	TRBV30	TGTGCCTGGAGTGGGGGACTAGAAGATACGCAGTATTTT	CAWSGGLEDTQYF
TRBD1	TRBJ2-1	.	TRBV7-9	TGTGCCAGCAGCTTCCGGGACAGGGAAAGCAATGAGCAGTTCTTC	CASSFRDRESNEQFF
.	TRBJ2-7	once	TRBV10-3	TGTGCCATCTCCACTGCACAGGGAGTGGGCGAGCAGTACTTC	CAISTAQGVGEQYF
TRBD2	TRBJ2-3	.	TRBV7-2	TGTGCCAGCAGCTCACCCAGCGGGGGCGCCGCCTCCACAGATACGCAGTATTTT	CASSSPSGGAASTDTQYF
TRBD1	TRBJ1-1	.	TRBV2	TGTGCCAGCACCCGGACAGGGGGGAACACTGAAGCTTTCTTT	CASTRTGGNTEAFF
TRBD2	TRBJ2-7	.	TRBV7-2	TGTGCCAGCAGCGCCTCTAGCGGGAGGTCATTCGAGCAGTACTTC	CASSASSGRSFEQYF
.	TRBJ2-6	once	TRBV2	TGTGCCACCAACCGGGGGTCTGGGGCCAACGTCCTGACTTTC	CATNRGSGANVLTF
.	TRBJ1-2	.	TRBV5-1	TGCGCCAGCAGCTTCCGTCCAGGGGAGTATGGCTACACCTTC	CASSFRPGEYGYTF
TRBD1	TRBJ2-1	.	TRBV6-1	TGTGCCAGCAGTGAAAAGTCGCTGGGGACAGGTAGAAATGAGCAGTTCTTC	CASSEKSLGTGRNEQFF
.	TRBJ2-5	.	TRBV10-3	TGTGCCATCAGTGATAGGGGATACCAAGAGACCCAGTACTTC	CAISDRGYQETQYF
.	TRBJ2-5	.	TRBV7-9	TGTGCCAGCAGCCCGGTCTGGGCCCAAGAGACCCAGTACTTC	CASSPVWAQETQYF
TRBD1	TRBJ1-1	.	TRBV9	TGTGCCAGCAGCGTACAGGGGGCGCTGACCACTGAAGCTTTCTTT	CASSVQGALTTEAFF
.	TRBJ1-3	.	TRBV19	TGTGCCACCCACCGCAACGATCAGCGAACCATATATTTT	CATHRNDQRTIYF
.	TRBJ1-2	.	TRBV21-1	TGTGCCAGCAGAAGAACGTTCCATCGGGATAGGGAGGGTGTTCGCTATGGCTACACCTTC	CASRRTFHRDREGVRYGYTF
TRBD1	TRBJ1-4	.	TRBV10-3	TGTGCCATCGGGGGAGGCTGGGACAGGGCTGAAAAACTGTTTTTT	CAIGGGWDRAEKLFF
TRBD2	TRBJ2-5	.	TRBV7-2	TGTGCCAGCAGCGCGGGACTAGCGGGCGAGACCCAGTACTTC	CASSAGLAGETQYF
.	TRBJ1-1	.	TRBV18	TGTGCCAGCACCGACAAACCCACTGAAGCTTTCTTT	CASTDKPTEAFF
.	TRBJ2-5	.	TRBV6-1	TGTGCCAGCAGTGAAAAGAAACCCGAAATACAGGAGACCCAGTACTTC	CASSEKKPEIQETQYF
TRBD2	TRBJ2-1	.	TRBV11-2	TGTGCCAGCAGCTCGATAGCGGGGCCCTTGGTCTACAATGAGCAGTTCTTC	CASSSIAGPLVYNEQFF
.	TRBJ2-3	.	TRBV19	TGTGCCAGTACCGAGCGGTCACTCACAGATACGCAGTATTTT	CASTERSLTDTQYF
TRBD1	TRBJ2-7	.	TRBV5-4	TGTGCCAGCGGTCGACAGGGAAACTACGAGCAGTACTTC	CASGRQGNYEQYF
TRBD1	TRBJ2-2	.	TRBV6-4	TGTGCCAGCAGTGATTTGGACAGGGACACCGGGGAGCTGTTTTTT	CASSDLDRDTGELFF
.	TRBJ1-5	.	TRBV4-2	TGTGCCAGCAGCCAAGAACCAAGGACACCCGCGCATTTT	CASSQEPRTPAHF
TRBD1	TRBJ1-4	.	TRBV7-9	TGTGCCAGCAGACCATCAGGGGGACGCAATGAAAAACTGTTTTTT	CASRPSGGRNEKLFF
TRBD2	TRBJ2-1	.	TRBV27	TGTGCCAGCAGTAGGGGGTTAGCGGGGGCCTACAATGAGCAGTTCTTC	CASSRGLAGAYNEQFF
TRBD1	TRBJ2-3	.	TRBV28	TGTGCCAGCAGTTTTGGGGACAGGGGAAGAGATACGCAGTATTTT	CASSFGDRGRDTQYF
.	TRBJ1-6	.	TRBV14	TGTGCCAGCAGCCAACAGGGGTGGAATTCACCCCTCCACTTT	CASSQQGWNSPLHF
TRBD2	TRBJ2-3	.	TRBV5-1	TGCGCCAGCAGCATGGGACTAGCGGGAGTGCCAGATACGCAGTATTTT	CASSMGLAGVPDTQYF
TRBD2	TRBJ2-3	.	TRBV5-4	TGTGCCAGCAGCTTGCCCGGGGGGGGCCTTACAGATACGCAGTATTTT	CASSLPGGGLTDTQYF
TRBD2	TRBJ2-3	.	TRBV11-2	TGTGCCAGCAGCTTAGTTTCTAGCGGGAGCCTAGATACGCAGTATTTT	CASSLVSSGSLDTQYF
TRBD1	TRBJ2-1	.	TRBV29-1	TGCAGCGTCGACACCGAATATGGACAGGCTGATGAGCAGTTCTTC	CSVDTEYGQADEQFF
.	TRBJ2-5	.	TRBV5-6	TGTGCCAGCAGCCTTAACCAAGAGACCCAGTACTTC	CASSLNQETQYF
.	TRBJ1-2	.	TRBV7-9	TGTGCCAGCAGCTTAGGGGCGGGGGATGGCTACACCTTC	CASSLGAGDGYTF
TRBD2	TRBJ2-3	.	TRBV27	TGTGCCAGCAGTTTCGGGACTAGCGGCACAGATACGCAGTATTTT	CASSFGTSGTDTQYF
.	TRBJ1-2	few	TRBV5-4	TGTGCCAGCAGCCAAGAGAAGGCAGGGGAACCTATGTCGGGCTACACCTTC	CASSQEKAGEPMSGYTF
.	TRBJ2-7	.	TRBV11-1	TGTGCCAGCAGTAGGGGCAGGGCCTACTACGAGCAGTACTTC	CASSRGRAYYEQYF
TRBD1	TRBJ1-2	few	TRBV5-5	TGTGCCAGCAGCTTGGGACAGGGGAACTATGGCTACACCTTC	CASSLGQGNYGYTF
.	TRBJ2-7	.	TRBV28	TGTGCCACCGGAGGCCCGCGCGCCTCCTACGAGCAGTACTTC	CATGGPRASYEQYF
TRBD1	TRBJ1-4	.	TRBV7-2	TGTGCCAGCAGCCGTTTGACAGGGGGGATTAATGAAAAACTGTTTTTT	CASSRLTGGINEKLFF
TRBD2	TRBJ2-7	.	TRBV5-8	TGTGCCAGCAGCAACATCGGGGGGTTGTGGTCCTACGAGCAGTACTTC	CASSNIGGLWSYEQYF